A few counts support the clone carrying this TCR beta chain. Its antigen is unidentified. The sample is drawn from a study of vaccination and CD4 T cells after COVID-19. Trimming shortened V by 5 bases and J by 4 bases, and 6 bases separated the two germline ends. The CDR3 sequence is 11 residues long. Per germline, CDR1 MNHNS and CDR2 SASEGT. Sequencing of the DNA from cultured CD4+ T cells was carried out with the Oncomine TCR Beta short-read assay. MiXCR was run by TCRdb on the PCR reads, yielding one entry per CDR3 protein. The table lists approximately 15,000 distinct CDR3 sequences, under 50% of them singletons. Treatment given: roughly 10-day PBMC culture with coronavirus spike peptide pools or control peptides (ViraFEST assay).

The V call is TRBV6-1, the J call TRBJ2-7; maybe TRBD2 (6 bases). Material for sequencing was CD4+ T cells from blood, cultured in vitro. The origin of this receptor is a human donor who had recovered from COVID-19. CDR3 loop: CASSRGYEQYF. The CDR3 bases are TGTGCCAGCAGTCGGGGGTACGAGCAGTACTTC.